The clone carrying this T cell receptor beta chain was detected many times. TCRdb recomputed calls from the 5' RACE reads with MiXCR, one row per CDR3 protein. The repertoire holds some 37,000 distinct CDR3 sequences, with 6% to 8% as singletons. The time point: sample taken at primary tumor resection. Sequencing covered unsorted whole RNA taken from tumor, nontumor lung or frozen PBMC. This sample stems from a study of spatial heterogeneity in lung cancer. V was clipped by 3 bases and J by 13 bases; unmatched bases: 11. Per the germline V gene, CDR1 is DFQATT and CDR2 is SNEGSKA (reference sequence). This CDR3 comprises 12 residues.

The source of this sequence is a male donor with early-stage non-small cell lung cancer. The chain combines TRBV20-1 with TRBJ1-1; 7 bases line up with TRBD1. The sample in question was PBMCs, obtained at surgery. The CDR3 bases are TGCAGTGCTAGCCCCGCAGGGGGGACTCATTTCTTT. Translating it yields CSASPAGGTHFF.